These 29 T cell receptor beta chains share one sample of origin, sequenced in a study of blood T cell repertoires in COVID-19. Assay used: immunoSEQ multiplex PCR; TCRdb lists only in-frame clones, some missing. The sample has 100,000 to 140,000 clones, roughly 90% seen once; the top ten hold 4.9%. Sequencing was carried out using peripheral blood. The receptors were gathered from a man between 35 and 55 years old with active or convalescent COVID-19.

This chain connects TRBV27 to TRBJ1-1, with TRBD1 matching over 9 bases. V lost 8 bases to trimming and J lost 5 bases; unmatched junction nucleotides: 15. Germline V gene lookup returns CDR1 MNHEY and CDR2 SMNVEV (reference sequence). The CDR3 is 16 residues long. DNA of the CDR3: TGTGCCAGCTTGACCGCCGGTGGGACAGGGAGGACTGAAGCTTTCTTT. Translated: CASLTAGGTGRTEAFF.

This clone came up a few times. V gene TRBV28 combines with J gene TRBJ1-5, with 8 bases matching TRBD1. The CDR3 runs 17 residues. V dropped 4 bases and J dropped 0; count of bases not matched to a gene: 8. CDR1 is MDHEN and CDR2 is SYDVKM in the germline V gene. CDR3 residues: CASSSRTGGSSNQPQHF. As DNA, the CDR3 is TGTGCCAGCAGTTCGCGCACAGGGGGAAGTAGCAATCAGCCCCAGCATTTT. The whole variable domain, remainder taken from reference TRBV28 and TRBJ1-5, is DVKVTQSSRYLVKRTGEKVFLECVQDMDHENMFWYRQDPGLGLRLIYFSYDVKMKEKGDIPEGYSVSREKKERFSLILESASTNQTSMYLCASSSRTGGSSNQPQHFGDGTRLSIL.

The V and J genes are TRBV7-9 and TRBJ1-6, with a weak D call TRBD1 (5 bases). V was clipped by 1 base and J by 11 bases, with 12 bases between them. The CDR3 spans 14 residues. Germline CDR1 and CDR2: SEHNR and FQNEAQ (reference sequence). This CDR3 reads CASSLVSQGPPLHF. Here the CDR3 DNA reads TGTGCCAGCAGCTTAGTGTCCCAGGGTCCACCCCTCCACTTT.

The rearrangement links TRBV27 to TRBJ2-3; D may be TRBD1 (5 bases). With 5 bases removed from V and 0 bases from J, the gap between germline ends came to 15 bases. In germline, CDR1 is MNHEY, CDR2 SMNVEV (reference sequence). CDR3 length: 16 amino acids. The CDR3, as DNA: TGTGCCAGCAGTACCTCAGGGATCCTCAGCACAGATACGCAGTATTTT. Encoded protein: CASSTSGILSTDTQYF.

This rearrangement joins TRBV25-1 to TRBJ1-1, with TRBD1 matching 9 bases. V trimming: 8 bases; J trimming: 9 bases; junction bases outside the gene matches: 13. From germline, CDR1 is MGHDK and CDR2 SYGVNS. The CDR3 is made up of 14 amino acids. The CDR3 nucleotides are TGTGCCAGCGGAGGACCGGGACAGGGTTCTCAAGCTTTCTTT. It yields the protein CASGGPGQGSQAFF.

The chain links TRBV5-6 to TRBJ2-7, with 7 bases matching TRBD1. V was clipped by 4 bases and J by 8 bases; unmatched bases: 6. The CDR3 runs to 12 residues. Germline V CDR1 and CDR2: SGHDT, YYEEEE. The chain's CDR3 is CASSRDRVKQYF. For the CDR3, the DNA is TGTGCCAGCAGCCGAGACAGGGTAAAGCAGTACTTC.

V is TRBV11-3 and J is TRBJ1-2, with no clear D. V was cut by 8 bases and J by 2 bases, with 9 bases left in between. This CDR3 contains 12 residues. CDR1 and CDR2 (germline): SGHNT, YENEEA. The CDR3 loop is CASALLNYGYTF. In DNA form, the CDR3 reads TGTGCCAGCGCCCTATTGAACTATGGCTACACCTTC.

The chain joins TRBV27 to TRBJ2-1; 9 positions match TRBD2. Germline values: CDR1 MNHEY, CDR2 SMNVEV (reference sequence). The CDR3 totals 15 residues. J gave up 7 bases and V 3 bases, and 7 bases lay outside the gene matches. The CDR3 loop reads CASSFLGGRGNEQFF. CDR3 nucleotide sequence: TGTGCCAGCAGTTTTTTGGGCGGGAGGGGAAATGAGCAGTTCTTC.

CDR3 loop: CASSDRDSHNSPLHF. CDR3 sequence (DNA): TGTGCCAGCAGTGACCGGGACAGCCATAATTCACCCCTCCACTTT. The gene calls are TRBV6-6 and TRBJ1-6; 7 nucleotides agree with TRBD1. V was clipped by 5 bases and J by 5 bases; unmatched bases: 6. The germline CDR1 and CDR2 sequences are MNHNY and SVGAGI (reference sequence). The CDR3 is 15 amino acids.

Remarks on this clone: Different DNA sequences within this sample yield the same CDR3. The V gene is TRBV19, the J gene TRBJ2-7, with TRBD2 as a possible D gene (5 bases). Per the germline V gene, CDR1 is LNHDA and CDR2 is SQIVND (reference sequence). The CDR3 extends over 11 amino acids. V lost 7 bases and J 3 bases, leaving 7 bases between the germline ends. CDR3 residues: CASTGNYEQYF. CDR3 in DNA: TGTGCCAGTACGGGGAACTACGAGCAGTACTTC.

The chain employs TRBV7-2 and TRBJ2-1; D is unclear. This CDR3 region has 12 residues. Deletions cut 6 bases from V and 7 bases from J, with 10 bases between. The V gene's germline CDR1 is SGHTA and CDR2 FQGNSA. The CDR3 DNA reads as TGTGCCAGCAGTTCTAGGTTAAATGAGCAGTTCTTC. Its protein product is CASSSRLNEQFF.

The J gene is TRBJ2-3, the V gene TRBV5-6; D is ambiguous. From germline, CDR1 is SGHDT and CDR2 YYEEEE. This CDR3 contains 15 residues. Trimming took off 0 bases at V and 2 bases at J, with 10 bases between the two ends. The DNA for the CDR3 is TGTGCCAGCAGCTTGGGTAGAATGCCCACAGATACGCAGTATTTT. This codes for CASSLGRMPTDTQYF.

The V call is TRBV5-1, the J call TRBJ2-1; 10 bases are shared with TRBD2. The CDR3 sequence is 15 residues long. Germline assignment: CDR1 SGHRS and CDR2 YFSETQ. Trimming removed 6 bases from V and 5 bases from J; junction bases left unmatched: 8. CDR3 nucleotide sequence: TGCGCCAGCACGCCAAGTACTAGCGGGAACAATGAGCAGTTCTTC. As protein: CASTPSTSGNNEQFF.

The genes are TRBV6-5 and TRBJ2-7; TRBD1 aligns across 7 bases. CDR1 is MNHEY, CDR2 SVGAGI, per germline. The CDR3 extends over 15 amino acids. With V trimmed by 6 bases and J by 0 bases, 8 bases remained unmatched. The CDR3 reads CASRPGQATSYEQYF. DNA of the CDR3: TGTGCCAGCAGGCCAGGACAGGCAACCTCCTACGAGCAGTACTTC.

The gene calls are TRBV24-1 and TRBJ1-5; 9 nucleotides match TRBD1. The CDR3 consists of 15 residues. Germline V gene sequence: CDR1 KGHDR, CDR2 SFDVKD. Unmatched junction bases numbered 7, after V lost 4 bases and J lost 7 bases. CDR3 residues: CATSDHTGGRQPQHF. CDR3 coding DNA: TGTGCCACCAGTGACCACACAGGGGGCAGACAGCCCCAGCATTTT.

This clone was counted once. CDR3 in amino acids: CASSGGLAGSIYNEQFF. CDR3 nucleotide sequence: TGTGCCAGCAGTGGGGGGCTAGCGGGATCCATTTACAATGAGCAGTTCTTC. The chain links TRBV9 to TRBJ2-1, with 9 nucleotides matching TRBD2. J lost 4 bases, V lost 5 bases, and 13 bases had no gene match. The CDR3 is 17 residues long. Germline CDR1 SGDLS, CDR2 YYNGEE.

The V gene is TRBV3-1 (or the pseudogene TRBV3-2), the J gene TRBJ2-1; the match to TRBD2 covers 11 bases. Germline CDR1 and CDR2: LGHDT and YNNKEL (reference sequence). This CDR3 comprises 17 residues. V trimming: 5 bases; J trimming: 5 bases; junction bases outside the gene matches: 11. The CDR3 here is CASSSLAGGLADNEQFF. The CDR3 DNA reads as TGTGCCAGCAGCTCCCTTGCAGGGGGACTAGCGGACAATGAGCAGTTCTTC.

This chain links TRBV4-3 with TRBJ1-3; TRBD1 matches 10 bases. The CDR3 contains 16 residues. Germline CDR1 is LGHNA and CDR2 is YSLEER. The ends lost 5 bases at V and 4 bases at J; junction bases unmatched: 8. CDR3 loop: CASSYSGQGSGNTIYF. The CDR3 coding sequence is TGCGCCAGCAGCTACTCGGGACAGGGGTCAGGAAACACCATATATTTT.

The rearrangement joins TRBV30 to TRBJ2-3, with 10 bases identical to TRBD2. The CDR3 totals 14 residues. The ends lost 3 bases at V and 3 bases at J; junction bases unmatched: 3. The germline V gene has CDR1 GTSNPN and CDR2 SVGIG (reference sequence). The CDR3: CAWRPGLATDTQYF. In DNA, the CDR3 is TGTGCCTGGAGGCCGGGACTAGCGACAGATACGCAGTATTTT.

This clone has more than one count but fewer than ten. V gene TRBV4-3 combines with J gene TRBJ2-1; 9 bases agree with TRBD2. Per germline, CDR1 LGHNA and CDR2 YSLEER. The CDR3 covers 16 residues. Losses at the gene ends were 1 base for V and 8 bases for J; bases not matched to a gene: 9. In DNA, the CDR3 is TGCGCCAGCAGCCAAGTAGCGGGAGAAAAGTGGGATGAGCAGTTCTTC. It encodes CASSQVAGEKWDEQFF.

V usage is TRBV5-1 and J usage is TRBJ1-2, with 7 positions matching TRBD1. Unmatched junction bases numbered 7, after V lost 0 bases and J lost 5 bases. This CDR3 is built from 15 residues. The V gene's germline CDR1 is SGHRS and CDR2 YFSETQ. DNA of the CDR3: TGCGCCAGCAGCTTGGCGGCAGGGGGAATGTATGGCTACACCTTC. Its protein is CASSLAAGGMYGYTF.

This chain links TRBV5-6 with TRBJ1-5; D is unresolved. Germline assignment: CDR1 SGHDT and CDR2 YYEEEE. CDR3 length equals 13 residues. V dropped 2 bases and J dropped 5 bases, with 8 bases sitting between them. The CDR3 DNA follows: TGTGCCAGCAGCTTACCAGGCGATCAGCCCCAGCATTTT. This translates into CASSLPGDQPQHF.

V gene TRBV12-3 or TRBV12-4 combines with J gene TRBJ1-4, with D possibly being TRBD1 (5 bases). The V and J ends lost 3 bases and 6 bases respectively, with 8 bases between them. This CDR3 contains 13 residues. The CDR3 spells CASSFGGDEKLFF. The DNA of the CDR3 is TGTGCCAGCAGTTTTGGGGGGGATGAAAAACTGTTTTTT.

The chain is built from TRBV28 and TRBJ1-3, with D hard to call. Germline CDR1 reads MDHEN; CDR2 reads SYDVKM. V gave up 6 bases and J gave up 1 base, with 19 bases separating them. CDR3 size: 17 residues. The CDR3 is CASSSPLAGMSGNTIYF. CDR3 nucleotides: TGTGCCAGCAGCTCCCCCTTGGCGGGAATGTCTGGAAACACCATATATTTT. Full variable domain (missing parts from reference TRBV28 and TRBJ1-3): DVKVTQSSRYLVKRTGEKVFLECVQDMDHENMFWYRQDPGLGLRLIYFSYDVKMKEKGDIPEGYSVSREKKERFSLILESASTNQTSMYLCASSSPLAGMSGNTIYFGEGSWLTVV.

The rearrangement uses TRBV4-2 and TRBJ2-7; TRBD2 is a possible D gene (6 bases). The germline CDR1 and CDR2 sequences are LGHNA and YNFKEQ. Trimming cost V 0 bases and J 3 bases, with 12 bases left between them. This CDR3 is 15 amino acids long. The CDR3: CASSQEFGSGYEQYF. The DNA of the CDR3 is TGTGCCAGCAGCCAAGAATTCGGGAGTGGCTACGAGCAGTACTTC.

The chain couples TRBV4-2 to TRBJ1-3; D possibly corresponds to TRBD1 (6 bases). The CDR3 covers 16 residues. Trimming removed 0 bases from V and 4 bases from J, with 13 bases in between. Germline CDR1 LGHNA, CDR2 YNFKEQ. The CDR3 DNA reads as TGTGCCAGCAGCCAAGAATCGCCCAGGGGAGGAAACACCATATATTTT. Encoded protein: CASSQESPRGGNTIYF.

J is TRBJ1-2 and V is TRBV5-1, with 7 positions matching TRBD1. The germline V gene encodes CDR1 SGHRS and CDR2 YFSETQ. The J segment lost 6 bases and the V segment lost 6 bases, leaving 11 bases of the junction unmatched. The CDR3 contains 14 residues. This chain's CDR3 is CASNEDRDLHGYTF. DNA for the CDR3: TGCGCCAGCAATGAAGACAGGGACTTGCATGGCTACACCTTC.

The chain has TRBV10-3 and TRBJ2-1; 7 nucleotides match TRBD2. Germline values: CDR1 ENHRY, CDR2 SYGVKD. The V segment lost 4 bases and the J segment 5 bases; nucleotides outside the gene matches: 5. The length of the CDR3 is 14 residues. CDR3 residues: CAISGLAANNEQFF. CDR3 nucleotides: TGTGCCATCAGTGGGCTAGCGGCCAACAATGAGCAGTTCTTC.

The count of this clone is one. The chain joins TRBV10-2 to TRBJ2-3; D gene uncertain. The V gene's germline CDR1 is WSHSY and CDR2 SAAADI. V dropped 3 bases and J dropped 0 bases, with 4 bases sitting between them. This CDR3 comprises 13 residues. This chain's CDR3 is CASSEQSTDTQYF. DNA for the CDR3: TGCGCCAGCAGTGAACAGAGCACAGATACGCAGTATTTT.